This TCR beta chain stems from a study of spatial heterogeneity in lung cancer (dated by TCRdb to between 2018 and 2020). Background for the entire study: More beta-chain than alpha-chain transcripts were consistently detected, likely reflecting higher beta-chain transcript abundance. In the raw uncorrected reads, each unique combination of TCR and UMI appeared more than ten times on average. The study quantitatively compared TCR alpha and beta repertoires across multiple tumor regions, matched nontumor lung and blood in non-small cell lung cancer. The study linked features of the TCR repertoire to counts of nonsynonymous mutations, which were determined by whole-exome sequencing of tumor tissue. At surgery, both alpha and beta chains were TCR-sequenced in about 200 tumor regions, 63 to 65 matched nontumor lung samples and a few dozen PBMC samples. On the study overall, not on this receptor specifically: Ubiquitous expanded tumor TCRs showed up in blood more often at tumor resection than at routine follow-up. Confirming at a functional level the hypothesis that regional TCRs recognize regional mutations was considered to require additional single-cell paired TCR alpha and beta sequencing.

Comment on this clonotype: Its antigen is not yet known. Base qualities are not at hand, and no much larger clone is one base apart.

The CDR3 has 14 amino acids, counting the end cysteine and phenylalanine. The entry retains the CDR3 DNA only, 42 bases that are in frame from base 1. CDR1 and CDR2, looked up from the germline V gene (reference sequence), are DFQATT and SNEGSKA. The time point label, read with the paper, signifies: sample taken at primary tumor resection. Whole RNA extracted from tumor and nontumor lung tissue, or from cryopreserved PBMC samples, was used for TCR sequencing without cell sorting. The donors were some 70 patients from the lung TRACERx cohort who had early-stage, untreated non-small cell lung cancer. Only patients with enough RNA available from two or more tumor regions were chosen for TCR sequencing. Library generation was performed with 5' RACE. Sequenced using a NextSeq 500. In the TCR library protocol, a unique molecular identifier was attached to each TCR cDNA molecule so that PCR and sequencing errors could be corrected. Processing in the source paper ran as follows. TCR identification, UMI-based error correction and CDR3 extraction were all carried out with Decombinator tools. TCRs above a frequency of 2 per 1,000, corresponding to the top 1% of the tumor frequency distribution, were defined as expanded. Each repertoire was subsampled 100 times to 5,000 TCRs, after which Renyi diversity was computed with the R vegan package. CDR3 similarity networks were built from amino acid triplet string-kernel similarity, with CDR3s being connected when pairwise similarity was above 0.82. Using fastp trimming at Q25 and MiXCR clonotype assembly, TCRdb reanalyzed the public sequencing data and kept in-frame beta chains. Entries that share a CDR3 protein sequence are merged under the most common genes and DNA. These V and J calls derive from TCRdb rather than the authors' analysis. This sample is represented by 49,000 or so distinct CDR3 sequences; about 10% of them were singletons. In total, the top ten clones hold 42% of the sample.

The rearrangement combines TRBV20-1 with TRBJ1-5; 12 middle bases align to TRBD1. The sequences come from PBMCs, collected at surgery. The source is a female donor with early-stage non-small cell lung cancer. The DNA reads TGCATAAAGGGACAGGGGGCCAGCAATCAGCCCCAGCATTTT. This is translated as CIKGQGASNQPQHF.